The sequence of this T cell receptor (beta chain) was determined in a study of Graves' ophthalmopathy and Graves' hyperthyroidism (dated by TCRdb to about 2018). Background for the entire study: Peripheral blood was collected at initial diagnosis, before any treatment. To tell Graves' ophthalmopathy apart from Graves' hyperthyroidism, and to predict which patients would progress to ophthalmopathy, the study relied on TCR beta repertoire signatures. In total, around 140 blood samples were TCR-sequenced: some 43 ophthalmopathy, some 75 hyperthyroidism and some 17 hyperthyroidism-to-ophthalmopathy patients. To explore V-J signatures that separate ophthalmopathy from hyperthyroidism, a discovery set of 100 patients was enrolled, consisting of approximately 45 with ophthalmopathy and fewer than 60 with stable hyperthyroidism. An independent validation cohort was composed of fewer than 20 hyperthyroidism patients and 17 patients who later progressed from hyperthyroidism to ophthalmopathy. In roughly 6 hyperthyroidism patients, T-cell repertoires of thyroid tissue and blood were compared. Following sample collection, hyperthyroidism patients were given methimazole at a starting dose of 30 mg daily, and ophthalmopathy patients were given high-dose intravenous methylprednisolone.

The V and J ends are trimmed by 7 bases and 10 bases, leaving 15 bases between them. Based on the germline V gene, the CDR1 and CDR2 sequences are SQVTM and ANQGSEA. The CDR3, from cysteine to phenylalanine, totals 11 residues. CDR3 DNA is the only sequence kept; it has 33 bases, read in frame from the first base. With respect to this clonotype: Its antigen is unknown. Base qualities were left out, and no much larger clone turns up one base away.

What the research found in general, with its limitations: Sample size was not statistically predetermined, and group allocation was not concealed from the investigators. Among expanded thyroid clonotypes with frequency above 0.001, most also showed up in blood, which suggests that blood repertoires may reflect the thyroid immune response. In validation, the model predicted ophthalmopathy progression with about 71% sensitivity and about 77% specificity; some twelve predicted patients were CT-confirmed with GO in a median of approximately six months. Ophthalmopathy was separated from stable hyperthyroidism by the 13-signature model with about 89% sensitivity and around 81% specificity in cross-validation and with 80%/75% in the test set.

Ophthalmopathy patients were characterized by moderately to severely active disease, a Clinical Activity Score of at least 3, a NOSPECS grade of at least 4, and a disease duration under 3 months. Anyone with other autoimmune diseases, uncontrolled infections, pregnancy or lactation was excluded from the study. Clinical symptoms, serum thyroxine, TRAb, thyroid ultrasound and orbital computed tomography formed the basis of the diagnosis. Ficoll-Paque density gradient centrifugation was used to isolate PBMCs from around 10 ml of fresh peripheral blood. Total RNA was extracted with Trizol reagent and quality-checked on an Agilent 2100 Bioanalyzer. For repertoire sequencing, the TCR beta CDR3 regions were amplified from RNA transcripts. The first round was an RT-PCR using HTBI primers with the Qiagen OneStep RT-PCR kit, and this first round was followed by a second-round multiplex PCR, then size selection and purification. The libraries underwent paired-end sequencing with 100 bp reads on an Illumina HiSeq2000. On the study's bioinformatics: Reads were processed with SOAPnuke, discarding reads with adapters, uncalled bases, mean Phred below 15, or no exact constant-primer or identifier match. COPE v1.2.5 was used to merge high-quality paired reads. Each unique nucleotide sequence was treated as a clonotype, and MiTCR v1.1 was used to align the clonotypes to the IMGT TRB V, D and J references. The analysis was limited to V-J combinations with a frequency above 0.0001, which together covered 99% to 99.2% of repertoires. For each V-J combination, a TCR clonal expansion and chaos score was defined as F50 clonal expansion divided by the chaos observed in the TCRdist matrix. Welch's t-statistics and random forest were used to reduce the features to 10 to 15 V-J combinations, which were then used as input to a naive Bayes classifier. Thyroid-blood repertoire similarity was quantified with the Morisita-Horn index. TCRdb reworked the public reads: Q25 trimming with fastp, MiXCR clone assembly, productive beta chains retained. Rows with one shared CDR3 protein collapse into an entry with the most common genes and DNA. TCRdb, rather than the study authors, made the V and J calls. This sample is represented by about 700,000 distinct CDR3 sequences; roughly 41% of them were singletons. Together, the top ten hold 44% of the sample.

The source is an adult man with Graves' ophthalmopathy. The sequencing input was peripheral blood. Recombination joined TRBV29-1 with TRBJ2-3, with no reliable assignment of the D segment. The nucleotide sequence reads TGCAGCGGCCTTTCGCATGGGGCGCAGTATTTT. This encodes CSGLSHGAQYF.